The present T cell receptor (beta chain) was sequenced within a study of blood T cell repertoires in COVID-19. Study-wide background: COVID-19 samples from acute and convalescent phases originated in the United States, Italy and Spain. PBMCs, B-cell-depleted T cells, or T cells were the source of the cDNA or gDNA that made up the material.

Germline CDR1 SSHAT, CDR2 FNYEAQ (reference sequence). The CDR3 runs to 14 residues. As originally analysed: How many nucleated cells were present was estimated from reference gene primer amplification. Here immunoSEQ multiplex PCR was the method, and the copy in TCRdb shows in-frame clones only, minus some. The DNA gave D and trimming, while V, J and clone size come from that table. The sample has 150,000 to 200,000 clones, about 84% seen once. A word on this clone: Relative to the germline gene, one junction end is altered; a read error may explain this.

The chain couples TRBV7-7 to TRBJ2-3; a possible D gene is TRBD2 (6 bases). Specimen: peripheral blood. The receptor's source is a human donor in a cohort sampled during active COVID-19. In DNA form, the CDR3 reads TGTGCTAGCAGCTTAGGGACTGGCGCAGATACGCAGTATTTT. Its protein product is CASSLGTGADTQYF.